A single sample gave rise to the 9 T cell receptor beta chains below, sequenced in a study of shared clonotypes between healthy human individuals. The assay was immunoSEQ multiplex PCR, and TCRdb's table has in-frame clones only and misses some. The sample lists around 200,000 clones; 90% to 95% were seen once. The sequenced sample consisted of naive CD4+ T cells sorted from blood. Noted subset: CD45RA+ positively selected. The receptor set was obtained from a woman aged 25 to 45 in good health.

This rearrangement joins TRBV4-1 to TRBJ1-4; D ambiguous. The CDR3 loop spans 15 amino acids. The germline CDR1 and CDR2 sequences are MGHRA and YSYEKL. Deletions cut 2 bases from V and 10 bases from J, with 17 bases between. CDR3 sequence reads: CASSQTLRSKGKLFF. The CDR3 nucleotides read TGCGCCAGCAGCCAAACTCTCAGGTCTAAAGGAAAACTGTTTTTT.

The chain is built from TRBV5-1 and TRBJ2-1, with D maybe TRBD2 (5 bases). CDR1 is SGHRS and CDR2 is YFSETQ in the germline V gene. This CDR3 has 14 amino acids. V was shortened by 0 bases and J by 7 bases, with 11 bases between the two germline ends. The CDR3 loop is CASSLDPAVNEQFF. The CDR3 DNA reads TGCGCCAGCAGCTTGGATCCAGCGGTTAATGAGCAGTTCTTC.

The chain combines TRBV5-1 with TRBJ2-5; D is unclear. The tail of the sequence fits TRBJ2-7 better, so the J call may be wrong. In germline, CDR1 is SGHRS, CDR2 YFSETQ. This CDR3 has 16 amino acids. The CDR3 is CASSSLGLLVSYEQYF. In DNA form, the CDR3 reads TGCGCCAGCAGTTCGTTGGGCCTCTTGGTGAGCTACGAGCAGTACTTC.

The rearrangement uses TRBV5-6 and TRBJ2-7; TRBD1 matches 7 bases. The germline CDR1 and CDR2 sequences are SGHDT and YYEEEE. This CDR3 has 15 residues. The J segment lost 3 bases and the V segment lost 4 bases, leaving 10 bases of the junction unmatched. CDR3 bases: TGTGCCAGCAGCCTACAGGGGCCTACCTTCTACGAGCAGTACTTC. It is translated as CASSLQGPTFYEQYF.

The chain is built from TRBV5-1 and TRBJ1-1; 9 bases map to TRBD1. CDR1 and CDR2 (germline): SGHRS, YFSETQ. The CDR3 is made up of 14 amino acids. V gave up 3 bases and J gave up 4 bases; unmatched junction bases: 4. The chain's CDR3 is CASSWGDRATEAFF. The CDR3 DNA follows: TGCGCCAGCAGCTGGGGGGACAGGGCCACTGAAGCTTTCTTT.

The chain links TRBV18 to TRBJ2-5, with D perhaps matching TRBD1 or TRBD2 (6 bases each). The CDR3 covers 15 residues. V lost 1 base, J lost 2 bases, and 11 bases lay in between. Germline V gene data show CDR1 as KGHSH and CDR2 as LQKENI. CDR3 in amino acids: CASSPRSGAQETQYF. CDR3 nucleotides: TGTGCCAGCTCACCACGGTCGGGGGCTCAAGAGACCCAGTACTTC.

This clone is a singleton in its sample. The chain is built from TRBV10-3 and TRBJ2-5, with D perhaps matching TRBD1 or TRBD2 (5 bases each). The CDR3 loop spans 14 amino acids. The germline V and J ends were trimmed by 6 bases and 5 bases, with 16 bases remaining between them. Per the germline V gene, CDR1 is ENHRY and CDR2 is SYGVKD. The chain's CDR3 is CAISDLEWGETQYF. CDR3 nucleotides: TGTGCCATCAGCGACCTAGAGTGGGGGGAGACCCAGTACTTC.

The chain combines TRBV28 with TRBJ2-5; 7 bases fit TRBD1. Near its end, the DNA agrees better with TRBJ2-7, so the J call may be wrong. The CDR3 length is 14 residues. The germline gives CDR1 MDHEN, CDR2 SYDVKM. CDR3 sequence: CASSTGTVIYEQYF. For the CDR3, the DNA is TGTGCCAGCTCAACCGGGACAGTTATCTACGAGCAGTACTTC.

The chain uses TRBV5-1 and TRBJ2-7; D is uncertain. Looked up from germline, CDR1 is SGHRS and CDR2 is YFSETQ. Between the trimmed V and J ends, which lost 3 bases and 4 bases, there was a span of 11 bases. The CDR3 length is 13 residues. CDR3 nucleotide sequence: TGCGCCAGCAGCTCAAACAGAAAGTACGAGCAGTACTTC. It encodes CASSSNRKYEQYF.